Below are 13 T cell receptor beta chains sequenced from a single sample in a study of metastatic and nonmetastatic thyroid tumors. TCRdb re-analyzed the PCR reads through MiXCR. The data show roughly 32,000 clones, with 7% to 9% seen just once and around 44% held by the top ten. Thyroid surgery was preceded by no treatment in any patient. The sequenced sample consisted of blood. Receptor source: a female donor with papillary thyroid cancer or a benign thyroid nodule (not recorded which). Some clones in this sample may be carry-over from other donors' samples.

This clone was recorded at least ten times. V and J are TRBV7-2 and TRBJ2-7, with unresolved D. The CDR3 runs to 13 residues. Germline V lookup: CDR1 SGHTA, CDR2 FQGNSA. The V gene lost 3 bases and the J gene lost 0 bases, with 6 bases spanning the gap. The CDR3 spells CASSFSGSYEQYF. The CDR3 region has the DNA TGTGCCAGCAGCTTCAGTGGCTCCTACGAGCAGTACTTC.

This clone was recorded many times. The V call is TRBV11-2, the J call TRBJ1-3, with a weak D call TRBD1 (6 bases). The CDR3 length is 15 residues. With 5 bases removed from V and 2 bases from J, the gap between germline ends came to 13 bases. CDR1 is SGHAT, CDR2 FQNNGV, per germline. The CDR3 is CASSLPGAAGNTIYF. The DNA of the CDR3 is TGTGCCAGCAGCCTACCAGGGGCAGCTGGAAACACCATATATTTT.

A word on this clone: A much larger clone differs from this one at a single base, so this may be a read error. The chain recombines TRBV29-1 with TRBJ1-1; 8 positions match TRBD1. Germline values: CDR1 SQVTM, CDR2 ANQGSEA. After removal of 6 bases from V and 5 bases from J, the junction contained 11 bases not matched to a gene. The CDR3 totals 14 residues. The CDR3 DNA sequence: TGCAGCGTGATACCAGGGGGCGATAGTACTGAAGCTTTCTTT. This codes for CSVIPGGDSTEAFF.

Ten or more counts support this clone. The chain recombines TRBV29-1 with TRBJ2-3; TRBD2 agrees at 9 bases. V was pared by 6 bases and J by 2 bases, with 9 bases of the junction left unmatched. The CDR3 is 15 residues long. Germline CDR1 reads SQVTM; CDR2 reads ANQGSEA. The CDR3 sequence: CSVGAAGGYTDTQYF. CDR3 nucleotides: TGCAGCGTGGGGGCAGCGGGGGGATACACAGATACGCAGTATTTT.

This clone was seen repeatedly, ten times or more. Other DNA variants within this sample encode the same CDR3. The chain recombines TRBV4-1 with TRBJ2-7, with D tentatively TRBD1 or TRBD2 (5 bases each). The CDR3 consists of 13 residues. V was clipped by 4 bases and J by 3 bases, with 10 bases between them. Germline lookup yields CDR1 MGHRA and CDR2 YSYEKL. CDR3 amino acids: CASSRDRGYEQYF. In nucleotides, the CDR3 is TGCGCCAGCAGCCGGGACCGAGGCTACGAGCAGTACTTC.

The rearrangement uses TRBV4-3 and TRBJ1-4, with 11 bases fitting TRBD1. This CDR3 region has 17 residues. Germline V gene sequence: CDR1 LGHNA, CDR2 YSLEER. With 4 bases clipped from V and 8 bases from J, the junction kept 12 bases outside the gene matches. The chain's CDR3 is CASSLYHGQGAGEKLFF. The CDR3 DNA reads as TGCGCCAGCAGCCTATATCATGGACAGGGGGCAGGAGAAAAACTGTTTTTT.

This clone has at least ten counts. The DNA for the CDR3 is TGTGCCAGCAGCCCAGGAACAGCAGGGCACACTGAAGCTTTCTTT. Translated, it gives CASSPGTAGHTEAFF. J is TRBJ1-1 and V is TRBV6-1, with D perhaps matching TRBD1 (5 bases). The CDR3 totals 15 residues. V dropped 6 bases and J dropped 3 bases, with 17 bases sitting between them. Germline assignment: CDR1 MNHNS and CDR2 SASEGT.

Many counts were recorded for this clone. The chain has TRBV19 and TRBJ2-5; D not resolved. Germline-derived CDR1 and CDR2 are LNHDA and SQIVND (reference sequence). Trimming pared 1 base from V and 5 bases from J, leaving 11 bases between. The length of the CDR3 is 14 residues. The CDR3 DNA reads as TGTGCCAGTAGTATAGCAGGCAATTGGGAGACCCAGTACTTC. This sequence encodes CASSIAGNWETQYF.

There are many counts of this clone. The chain recombines TRBV28 with TRBJ1-2, with D tentatively TRBD1 (6 bases). The CDR3 has 11 residues. Germline CDR1 is MDHEN and CDR2 is SYDVKM. In DNA form, the CDR3 reads TGTATTACAGGGTGGGCATATGGCTACACCTTC. Translation: CITGWAYGYTF.

This clone appeared a few times. This clone may be a read error of a much larger clone one base away. The chain combines TRBV2 with TRBJ2-5; D ambiguous. Germline V gene sequence: CDR1 SNHLY, CDR2 FYNNEI. Trimming took 6 bases from V and 7 from J, leaving 18 bases between them. This CDR3 has 14 residues. CDR3 coding DNA: TGTGCCAGCAGCGGCGAGGTCCTAATGGGGACCCAGTACTTC. The encoded protein is CASSGEVLMGTQYF.

This clone was seen ten or more times. This chain links TRBV6-1 with TRBJ1-1; D is possibly TRBD1 (5 bases). Germline CDR1 MNHNS, CDR2 SASEGT. The CDR3 has 12 residues. V lost 6 bases and J 11 bases, leaving 16 bases between the germline ends. CDR3 sequence (DNA): TGTGCCAGCAGGGGGTCAGGGCTAGGGGCTTTCTTT. Protein product: CASRGSGLGAFF.

A few counts support this clone. The genes are TRBV5-6 and TRBJ1-1; D unresolved. This CDR3 is 14 amino acids long. The germline gives CDR1 SGHDT, CDR2 YYEEEE. Trimming left V 1 base short and J 3 bases short, with 10 bases between. The CDR3 DNA sequence: TGTGCCAGCAGCTTGTCGGGGTGGGACACTGAAGCTTTCTTT. Translation gives CASSLSGWDTEAFF.

Only a few counts were recorded for this clone. At one end the junction does not follow the germline gene, possibly because of a read error. J is TRBJ1-5 and V is TRBV6-1; the D gene is possibly TRBD1 (5 bases). Per germline, CDR1 MNHNS and CDR2 SASEGT. The CDR3 has 15 amino acids. CDR3 coding DNA: TGTGCCGGCAGTCATGGGGCGAATAGCAATCAGCCCCAGCATTTT. This translates into CAGSHGANSNQPQHF.